This T cell receptor beta chain was sequenced in a study of blood T cell repertoires in COVID-19. Overall study context: Spain, Italy and the United States supplied samples that represented acute and convalescent COVID-19. The cDNA or gDNA used as material had been derived from T cells, B-cell-depleted T cells, or PBMCs.

As handled by the study authors: Amplification with reference gene primers provided the estimates of nucleated cell counts. TCRdb keeps only in-frame clones here, not all; method: immunoSEQ multiplex PCR. Clonal size and the V and J genes are those of that table, whereas D and trimming came from the DNA. The table lists under 350,000 clones, about 90% of them singletons, with 1.8% in the top ten. The CDR3 has 13 residues. V lost 6 bases and J 5 bases, leaving 11 bases between the germline ends. In germline, CDR1 is MNHEY, CDR2 SVGEGT. The Seattle patients, enrolled during active infection, were followed longitudinally.

This chain joins TRBV6-2 or TRBV6-3 and TRBJ1-5; possibly TRBD1 for D (6 bases). The sequence derives from a woman in her 30s with COVID-19, enrolled during active disease. The sequencing sample was made of peripheral blood. The CDR3 is CASSLTGYQPQHF. The CDR3 nucleotides are TGTGCCAGCAGCCTTACAGGGTATCAGCCCCAGCATTTT.